The present entry profiles one T cell receptor beta chain with its context. Its antigen is not identified. These data belong to a study of cytomegalovirus exposure and HLA in healthy donors. Findings of the study overall: Many donors carried some public TCRs, although rarity characterized most TCR sequences. Most CMV-associated TCR beta chains were later found to appear HLA-restricted.

The PCR ran on 60 Vbeta and 13 Jbeta primers. TCRdb keeps only in-frame clones here, not all; method: immunoSEQ multiplex PCR. The profile covers under 150,000 clones, with under 90% appearing a single time and approximately 2.3% taken by the ten largest. Trimming removed 4 bases from V and 16 bases from J; junction bases left unmatched: 12. Germline V gene data show CDR1 as SGHNT and CDR2 as YYREEE (reference sequence). The CDR3 length is 13 residues. This clonotype was obtained from a male donor in good health and CMV-seronegative. This chain joins TRBV5-4 and TRBJ2-1, with 9 bases that match TRBD2. Sequencing used PBMCs. The CDR3 loop is CASSPRGGWGTFF. In DNA, the CDR3 is TGTGCCAGCAGCCCGCGGGGGGGTTGGGGGACCTTCTTC.